The entry that follows covers one T cell receptor beta chain sequence. The target antigen is unknown. The length of the CDR3 is 15 residues. Per the germline V gene, CDR1 is MNHEY and CDR2 is SMNVEV (reference sequence). Trimming at V came to 5 bases and at J to 7 bases, leaving 9 bases not matched to a gene. Treatment indicated: around 19 received Ad26.COV2.S at low or high dose, single or two shots; roughly 5 received placebo; per-sample allocation not given. Collection of the samples took place on day 63 after the first injection of vaccine or placebo. Donor was an adult aged 18-55 years in Boston. These data belong to a study of Ad26.COV2.S vaccination and SARS-CoV-2 variants. Study-wide points: Across vaccine and placebo recipients, the breadth of non-spike TCRs was similar. Spike-specific TCR breadth in vaccine recipients exceeded that seen in placebo recipients. Substantial breadth was reported for post-vaccination spike-specific CD8+ and CD4+ T cells.

Repertoires were generated with immunoSEQ multiplex PCR, while TCRdb's copy carries only in-frame clones and drops some. The sample yields around 400,000 clones, over 75% seen once. The material was peripheral blood, obtained in a trial of Ad26.COV2.S vaccine versus placebo. The rearrangement uses TRBV27 and TRBJ2-2; the match to TRBD2 covers 8 bases. The sequence derives from a person between 18 and 59 years old who received the Ad26.COV2.S COVID-19 vaccine or a placebo. The CDR3 region is CASSRQRERGGELFF. CDR3 sequence (DNA): TGTGCCAGCAGTCGCCAGCGGGAGAGGGGCGGGGAGCTGTTTTTT.